The 8 T cell receptor beta chains listed next were all sequenced from one sample in a study of regulatory T cells in long-lasting Graves disease (dated by TCRdb to 2020 to 2023). This sample's time point label indicates: newly diagnosed GD, antithyroid drugs for less than 3 months. For both TCR sequencing and RNA sequencing, RNA was extracted from PBMCs in TRIzol. Libraries were made using multiplex PCR. The instrument given in TCRdb is Illumina HiSeq 4000. TCR beta libraries were built with iRepertoire HTBI primers and Arm-PCR amplification of CDR3 regions. TCRdb reanalyzed the raw reads on its own, using fastp at Q25 for trimming and MiXCR for clone calling, and kept in-frame beta chains. Rows are combined by CDR3 protein, so each entry shows the most common genes and DNA. The sample yields some 500,000 distinct CDR3 sequences; approximately 13% were counted once. The ten largest clones add up to roughly 10% of the sample.

The data were also submitted as part of a second study, on T cells in Graves' hyperthyroidism and ophthalmopathy.

Source: peripheral blood mononuclear cells (PBMCs), taken at new diagnosis, from a patient treated with antithyroid drugs. The receptors were sampled from a young man with Graves disease. Donor details come from another sample of the same person, matched by shared clones.

The V call is TRBV29-1, the J call TRBJ2-3; 9 bases line up with TRBD2. V trimming: 0 bases; J trimming: 5 bases; junction bases outside the gene matches: 12. Germline-derived CDR1 and CDR2 are SQVTM and ANQGSEA. The length of the CDR3 is 17 residues. CDR3 amino acids: CSVEDGLAGGPGDTQYF. The CDR3, as DNA: TGCAGCGTTGAAGATGGGTTGGCGGGAGGGCCGGGAGATACGCAGTATTTT.

This clonotype was seen more than once but under ten times. The CDR3 spells CASSFGPTGGYTF. CDR3 nucleotides: TGTGCCAGCAGCTTTGGCCCGACAGGAGGCTACACCTTC. The chain recombines TRBV7-9 with TRBJ1-2, with a tentative D call TRBD1 (6 bases). The germline CDR1 and CDR2 sequences are SEHNR and FQNEAQ (reference sequence). This CDR3 has 13 amino acids. Trimming removed 3 bases from V and 8 bases from J, with 13 bases in between.

The CDR3 DNA reads as TGCGCCAGCAGCGTGGGTCCCCGGACAGGGAACACTGAAGCTTTCTTT. It translates to CASSVGPRTGNTEAFF. This chain links TRBV5-1 with TRBJ1-1; 7 nucleotides align to TRBD1. With V trimmed by 4 bases and J by 1 base, 10 bases remained unmatched. Germline V gives CDR1 SGHRS, CDR2 YFSETQ. The CDR3 has 16 amino acids.

This clonotype was observed at least ten times. This chain joins TRBV20-1 and TRBJ2-3; 9 nucleotides agree with TRBD2. Trimming at V came to 6 bases and at J to 2 bases, leaving 6 bases not matched to a gene. Germline CDR1 reads DFQATT; CDR2 reads SNEGSKA (reference sequence). CDR3 length: 14 residues. The CDR3 nucleotides read TGCAGTGCACCAAGCGGGAGGAACACAGATACGCAGTATTTT. This translates into CSAPSGRNTDTQYF.

This clonotype was observed many times. This sequence joins TRBV6-1 and TRBJ1-5; D gene unclear. Germline lookup yields CDR1 MNHNS and CDR2 SASEGT. The CDR3 spans 15 residues. The V and J ends lost 7 bases and 8 bases respectively, with 21 bases between them. CDR3 sequence reads: CASTLYRAAREPQHF. CDR3 bases: TGTGCCAGCACCCTTTACCGGGCCGCCCGTGAGCCCCAGCATTTT.

This clonotype was picked up a small number of times. The chain links TRBV6-4 to TRBJ2-2; 7 bases line up with TRBD2. V lost 4 bases, J lost 4 bases, and 6 bases stayed unmatched. The CDR3 is made up of 15 amino acids. Germline lookup yields CDR1 MRHNA and CDR2 SNTAGT. The DNA for the CDR3 is TGTGCCAGCAGTGCTGAAGCGGGGCCCACCGGGGAGCTGTTTTTT. Residues: CASSAEAGPTGELFF.

This clonotype has ten or more counts. The chain has TRBV20-1 and TRBJ2-5; 7 bases fit TRBD1. CDR1 DFQATT and CDR2 SNEGSKA come from the germline V gene (reference sequence). This CDR3 has 15 residues. J gave up 1 base and V 0 bases, and 5 bases lay outside the gene matches. This CDR3 reads CSARDRGGLQETQYF. The CDR3 nucleotides are TGCAGTGCTAGAGATCGAGGGGGCCTCCAAGAGACCCAGTACTTC.

Points on this clonotype: This may come from a read error, since a much larger clone is one base off. The chain links TRBV5-1 to TRBJ1-6; D perhaps matches TRBD1 (5 bases). V was pared by 5 bases and J by 10 bases, with 13 bases between. Germline assignment: CDR1 SGHRS and CDR2 YFSETQ. This CDR3 region has 13 residues. CDR3 sequence reads: CASSGTPRSPLHF. CDR3 nucleotides: TGCGCCAGCAGTGGGACCCCCAGGTCACCCCTCCACTTT.